This T cell receptor beta chain was sequenced during a study of response to subunit inactivated influenza vaccine. CDR3 size: 13 residues. In germline, CDR1 is DFQATT, CDR2 SNEGSKA (reference sequence). Trimming removed 3 bases from V and 8 bases from J, with 14 bases in between. On this clonotype itself: Its antigen remains unidentified.

Study findings and constraints: Few new T cells, the authors suggested, are recruited by each seasonal influenza vaccination.

Each CDR3 protein gets one entry after TCRdb re-called the RT-PCR reads with MiXCR. In the table there are some 800,000 distinct CDR3 sequences, around 21% of which are singletons. The origin of this receptor is a man between 45 and 60 years old who received an inactivated influenza vaccine. This sample comprised PBMCs from blood, obtained about 5 days after vaccination. The V call is TRBV20-1, the J call TRBJ2-4; D is uncertain. CDR3 in DNA: TGCAGTGCTAGTTTAATGCAGGATGACATTCAGTACTTC. Translated, it gives CSASLMQDDIQYF.